A selection of T cell receptor beta chains follows, all from one sample in a study of post-analysis software for immune sequencing data. TCRdb reprocessed the PCR reads via MiXCR and lists one record per CDR3 protein. This table holds roughly 870,000 distinct CDR3 sequences, approximately 50% found once. The specimen sequenced was blood. All receptors derive from a girl aged 10-17 years with multiple sclerosis. CDR3s include the opening cysteine and the closing phenylalanine or tryptophan. Each record gives: V gene, D gene, J gene, clone size, CDR3 protein, CDR3 DNA. The D gene is left open where the match is weak. Some rows have no size entry. The others give once, few or many, or a class for an expanded clone.

v_gene: TRBV7-3
d_gene: -
j_gene: TRBJ2-1
abundance: -
CDR3aa: CASRSGTIGSDEQFF
CDR3nt: TGTGCCAGTAGAAGTGGGACCATCGGATCCGATGAGCAGTTCTTC

v_gene: TRBV28
d_gene: -
j_gene: TRBJ2-3
abundance: few
CDR3aa: CASRRGYTDTQYF
CDR3nt: TGTGCCAGCAGGCGGGGCTACACAGATACGCAGTATTTT

v_gene: TRBV7-3
d_gene: -
j_gene: TRBJ2-1
abundance: few
CDR3aa: CASSLGREWYNEQFF
CDR3nt: TGTGCCAGCAGCCTTGGTCGGGAATGGTACAATGAGCAGTTCTTC

v_gene: TRBV15
d_gene: -
j_gene: TRBJ1-2
abundance: -
CDR3aa: CATSRDGTFNGYTF
CDR3nt: TGTGCCACCAGCAGAGACGGTACCTTCAATGGCTACACCTTC

v_gene: TRBV29-1
d_gene: -
j_gene: TRBJ1-1
abundance: -
CDR3aa: CSVVSSGTEAFF
CDR3nt: TGCAGCGTTGTTAGTTCGGGCACTGAAGCTTTCTTT

v_gene: TRBV7-8
d_gene: -
j_gene: TRBJ2-1
abundance: -
CDR3aa: CASSLVVGANYNEQFF
CDR3nt: TGTGCCAGCAGCTTAGTCGTGGGGGCCAACTACAATGAGCAGTTCTTC

v_gene: TRBV18
d_gene: TRBD1
j_gene: TRBJ2-7
abundance: -
CDR3aa: CASSPAQGQFYEQYF
CDR3nt: TGTGCCAGCTCACCCGCCCAGGGACAGTTCTACGAGCAGTACTTC

v_gene: TRBV5-1
d_gene: TRBD2
j_gene: TRBJ2-4
abundance: few
CDR3aa: CASSLGLADRAKNIQYF
CDR3nt: TGCGCCAGCAGCTTAGGACTAGCGGATCGAGCCAAAAACATTCAGTACTTC

v_gene: TRBV4-1
d_gene: -
j_gene: TRBJ1-5
abundance: -
CDR3aa: CASSQEVSPVYSNQPQHF
CDR3nt: TGCGCCAGCAGCCAAGAAGTTTCTCCAGTTTATAGCAATCAGCCCCAGCATTTT

v_gene: TRBV20-1
d_gene: -
j_gene: TRBJ2-4
abundance: -
CDR3aa: CSARDHALAKNIQYF
CDR3nt: TGCAGTGCTAGAGATCATGCGCTAGCCAAAAACATTCAGTACTTC

v_gene: TRBV29-1
d_gene: -
j_gene: TRBJ1-2
abundance: -
CDR3aa: CSVLIDYGYTF
CDR3nt: TGCAGCGTGCTAATCGACTATGGCTACACCTTC

v_gene: TRBV5-1
d_gene: TRBD1
j_gene: TRBJ2-7
abundance: -
CDR3aa: CASSLPSSGGLDEQYF
CDR3nt: TGCGCCAGCAGCCTACCCTCCTCAGGGGGCCTCGACGAGCAGTACTTC

v_gene: TRBV5-8
d_gene: TRBD1
j_gene: TRBJ2-3
abundance: once
CDR3aa: CASSQGQAFLDTQYF
CDR3nt: TGTGCCAGCAGTCAGGGACAGGCTTTCTTGGATACGCAGTATTTT